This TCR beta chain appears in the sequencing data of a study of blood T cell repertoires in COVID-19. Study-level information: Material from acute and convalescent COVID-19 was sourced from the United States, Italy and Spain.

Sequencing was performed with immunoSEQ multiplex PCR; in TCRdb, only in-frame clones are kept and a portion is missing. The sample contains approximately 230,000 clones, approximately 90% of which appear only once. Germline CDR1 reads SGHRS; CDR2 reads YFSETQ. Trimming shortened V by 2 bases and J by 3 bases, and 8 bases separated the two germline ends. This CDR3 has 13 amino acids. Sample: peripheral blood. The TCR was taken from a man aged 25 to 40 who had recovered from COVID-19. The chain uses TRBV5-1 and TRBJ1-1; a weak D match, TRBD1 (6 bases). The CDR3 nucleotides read TGCGCCAGCAGCTTAAACAGGGACACTGAAGCTTTCTTT. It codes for CASSLNRDTEAFF.